This TCR beta chain was captured in a study of post-analysis software for immune sequencing data. Study as a whole: Disease trajectories encompassed relapsing-remitting, secondary progressive and progressive-relapsing multiple sclerosis.

Prepared TCR beta cDNA libraries contained unique molecular identifiers. Each sample of roughly 1 to 11 million input T cells yielded about 500,000 cDNA molecules, so each molecule approximated one T cell. TCRdb called the PCR reads again in MiXCR, with one record for every CDR3 protein. The sample includes fewer than 850,000 distinct CDR3 sequences, roughly 29% of them seen just once. This clonotype has a single count. The antigen is unknown. CDR1 is KGHSH, CDR2 LQKENI, per germline. The CDR3 has 14 residues. The V gene lost 4 bases and the J gene lost 4 bases, with 14 bases spanning the gap. General study points: Roughly 5 TRBV segments occurring more often in patients than controls included TRBV5-6, TRBV5-1 and TRBV20-1. Multiple sclerosis patients had significantly lower normalized Chao1 diversity than controls. Batch-matched samples strongly co-clustered by F measure.

This chain connects TRBV18 to TRBJ2-7, with D possibly TRBD1 on 6 matching bases. The receptor comes from a girl aged 5-17 years with multiple sclerosis. Material: blood. CDR3 loop: CASSRTGQAYEQYV. The CDR3 DNA reads TGTGCCAGCTCACGAACGGGACAAGCTTACGAGCAGTACGTC.